Listed below are T cell receptor beta chains from one sample, sequenced in a study of cytomegalovirus exposure and HLA in healthy donors. Using immunoSEQ multiplex PCR, the repertoire was profiled, and TCRdb retains in-frame clones only, with some absent. The sample gives roughly 110,000 clones, roughly 76% of which show up once; around 10% is in the top ten. Sample: PBMCs. The receptors were gathered from a woman aged 40-49 years in good health and CMV-seropositive. The CDR3 runs from the conserved cysteine through the conserved F or W.

TRBV18 | 13 | CASSPAARRELFF
TRBV15 | 17 | CATSRDQRQGYSGELFF
TRBV18 | 14 | CASSPTGVNYGYTF
TRBV5-1 | 14 | CASSLTVTNYGYTF
TRBV7-9 | 11 | CASSFLHEQYF
TRBV2 | 14 | CASRRGSGYNEQFF
TRBV7-6 | 14 | CASSLAETSYEQYF
TRBV9 | 13 | CASSALGGQEAFF
TRBV9 | 14 | CASSVGPDSYEQYF
TRBV2 | 15 | CASSGLTGYLKGYTF
TRBV7-8 | 15 | CASSLNGGVNSPLHF
TRBV4-1 | 16 | CASSQADRGTVDTQYF
TRBV29-1 | 15 | CSSERLAGWGDTQYF
TRBV10-3 | 15 | CAISRDREGSTEAFF
TRBV21-1 | 16 | CASSKVRRKNNSPLHF
TRBV5-1 | 17 | CASSLGTGTSPNQPQHF
TRBV9 | 14 | CASSVTGANEKLFF
TRBV29-1 | 14 | CSVMDGATNEKLFF
TRBV6-5 | 13 | CASSYEGRTEAFF
TRBV11-1 | 14 | CASSLGRGNQPQHF
TRBV7-9 | 16 | CASSLGLAGATDTQYF
TRBV6-1 | 14 | CASTLAGPYNEQFF
TRBV19 | 14 | CASSIGEAGNTIYF
TRBV2 | 15 | CASSQLDMNTGELFF
TRBV6-5 | 16 | CASSYSVQGGNYGYTF
TRBV27 | 13 | CASSRRTFWELFF
TRBV5-6 | 15 | CASSLVAGGLNEQFF
TRBV10-1 | 14 | CASSDNRGNSPLHF
TRBV29-1 | 14 | CSVGSPGSNQPQHF
TRBV18 | 16 | CASSRTTGDVTYEQYF
TRBV6-5 | 15 | CASSYSSMAGYGYTF
TRBV18 | 14 | CASSPNYLDTEAFF
TRBV7-8 | 14 | CASSFSEQAYEQYF
TRBV2 | 17 | CASSVSTSGGGTDTQYF